These T cell receptor beta chains were read from a single sample in a study of cytomegalovirus exposure and HLA in healthy donors. Assay: immunoSEQ multiplex PCR; the TCRdb copy retains only in-frame clones and omits some. The repertoire has about 180,000 clones, roughly 78% of them found once; the top ten carry about 2.1%. Sequencing used PBMCs. The receptors shown here come from a woman aged 25 to 39 in good health and CMV-seronegative. Both conserved end residues are part of each CDR3. Fields, in order: D gene, CDR3 length, V gene, J gene, clone size, CDR3 protein, CDR3 DNA. The D gene is left open where the match is weak. Clone size appears in some rows only: once, few, many, or a class for an expanded clone.

NA	12	TRBV6-5	TRBJ2-7	NA	CASSPTTREQYF	TGTGCCAGCAGCCCAACCACTCGCGAGCAGTACTTC
TRBD1	16	TRBV30	TRBJ1-5	NA	CAWSPQGQGTNQPQHF	TGTGCCTGGAGTCCTCAAGGACAGGGGACCAATCAGCCCCAGCATTTT
NA	12	TRBV10-3	TRBJ1-6	few	CAISESGQAGFF	TGTGCCATCAGTGAGTCGGGTCAGGCGGGATTTTTT
NA	15	TRBV18	TRBJ1-5	NA	CASSPPSSGNQPQHF	TGTGCCAGCTCACCACCAAGCTCGGGCAATCAGCCCCAGCATTTT
NA	15	TRBV5-5	TRBJ2-7	NA	CASSTSLSSSYEQYF	TGTGCCAGCAGCACTAGCCTTTCAAGCTCCTACGAGCAGTACTTC
TRBD1	15	TRBV6-6	TRBJ2-2	NA	CASTFAGQGTGELFF	TGTGCCAGCACTTTCGCGGGACAGGGCACCGGGGAGCTGTTTTTT
TRBD1	16	TRBV6-5	TRBJ1-5	NA	CASSYSAGGMGQPQHF	TGTGCCAGCAGTTACTCGGCAGGGGGTATGGGTCAGCCCCAGCATTTT
NA	14	TRBV11-2	TRBJ1-4	NA	CASSLGRKGEKLFF	TGTGCCAGCAGCTTAGGGAGGAAAGGGGAAAAACTGTTTTTT
TRBD2	18	TRBV13	TRBJ2-2	NA	CASSFGFGLAPNTGELFF	TGTGCCAGCAGCTTCGGTTTTGGACTAGCGCCGAACACCGGGGAGCTGTTTTTT
TRBD1	15	TRBV2	TRBJ1-1	NA	CASRPGTGGRTEAFF	TGTGCCAGCAGGCCCGGGACAGGGGGCCGCACTGAAGCTTTCTTT